The clone carrying this TCR beta chain was picked up a small number of times. As yet, its antigen is unknown. TCRdb redid the calling of the reads with MiXCR, one entry per CDR3 protein. The sample holds 700,000 to 850,000 distinct CDR3 sequences, approximately 29% seen once. This entry is derived from a study of T cell repertoires in cytomegalovirus infection. For the study at large: Selection of CMV epitopes for the study included recently identified HLA-C-restricted and well-studied HLA-B-restricted ones. An indication of both CMV infection and matching HLA type came from public TCR beta signatures.

Trimming cost V 1 base and J 3 bases, with 15 bases left between them. Looked up from germline, CDR1 is SGHVS and CDR2 is FQNEAQ. This CDR3 contains 17 residues. The receptor was derived from a human donor in good health (CMV status not recorded). Some clones in this sample may be carry-over from other donors' samples. The V call is TRBV7-8, the J call TRBJ2-2, with D perhaps being TRBD1 or TRBD2 (5 bases each). The material sequenced was cultured CD8+ T cells from PBMCs, taken from culture after CMV antigen stimulation. The CDR3, as DNA: TGTGCCAGCAGCTTAGAGGGGAGACAGACCTACACCGGGGAGCTGTTTTTT. This translates into CASSLEGRQTYTGELFF.